What follows are 15 T cell receptor beta chains derived from one specimen sequenced in a study of blood T cell repertoires in COVID-19. The assay was immunoSEQ multiplex PCR, and TCRdb's table has in-frame clones only and misses some. The sample holds some 270,000 clones, 88% seen once. The sequenced material came from PBMCs or T cells enriched from blood (not recorded which). The origin of the receptors is a woman aged 40 to 50 who had been exposed to COVID-19.

The chain links TRBV28 to TRBJ1-1, with D possibly TRBD1 on 6 matching bases. Germline loops: CDR1 MDHEN, CDR2 SYDVKM. The CDR3 spans 15 residues. The ends were cut back, 2 bases at V and 4 bases at J, with 14 bases in the middle. CDR3 bases: TGTGCCAGCAGTTTAGGGGCACAGGGTGGCACTGAAGCTTTCTTT. This gives the protein CASSLGAQGGTEAFF.

The gene calls are TRBV19 and TRBJ1-4, with D possibly being TRBD1 (6 bases). CDR1 LNHDA and CDR2 SQIVND come from the germline V gene (reference sequence). V lost 2 bases and J 5 bases, leaving 12 bases between the germline ends. The CDR3 extends over 15 amino acids. The CDR3 DNA follows: TGTGCCAGTAGTATACGGCAGGGGAGAAATGAAAAACTGTTTTTT. Its protein is CASSIRQGRNEKLFF.

The chain is built from TRBV20-1 and TRBJ1-2, with D maybe TRBD1 (5 bases). The V gene lost 3 bases and the J gene lost 2 bases, with 13 bases spanning the gap. Germline-derived CDR1 and CDR2 are DFQATT and SNEGSKA (reference sequence). The CDR3 totals 14 residues. DNA of the CDR3: TGCAGTGCTAGTCCAGACAGATGGAACTATGGCTACACCTTC. Protein sequence: CSASPDRWNYGYTF.

V gene TRBV30 combines with J gene TRBJ1-1, with TRBD1 matching over 9 bases. This CDR3 has 11 residues. V shed 5 bases and J 6 bases; nucleotides not matched to a gene: 1. The germline gives CDR1 GTSNPN, CDR2 SVGIG (reference sequence). The CDR3, as DNA: TGTGCCTGGGGGACAGGGCCTGAAGCTTTCTTT. Translation gives CAWGTGPEAFF.

The V call is TRBV19, the J call TRBJ1-1, with 7 bases fitting TRBD1. From germline, CDR1 is LNHDA and CDR2 SQIVND (reference sequence). CDR3 size: 15 residues. The trim removed 3 bases at V and 2 bases at J, leaving 6 bases unmatched. CDR3 region: CASSILGQINTEAFF. CDR3 bases: TGTGCCAGTAGTATCTTGGGACAGATAAACACTGAAGCTTTCTTT.

The chain employs TRBV7-8 and TRBJ1-6; 11 bases are a match to TRBD1. The CDR3 spans 15 residues. The germline V gene has CDR1 SGHVS and CDR2 FQNEAQ. The ends lost 0 bases at V and 10 bases at J; junction bases unmatched: 2. The CDR3 here is CASSLARTGGSPLHF. CDR3 bases: TGTGCCAGCAGCTTAGCTAGGACAGGGGGCTCACCCCTCCACTTT.

The chain combines TRBV6-4 with TRBJ2-3; 12 nucleotides agree with TRBD2. Trimming cost V 8 bases and J 0 bases; bases outside gene matches: 0. In germline, CDR1 is MRHNA, CDR2 SNTAGT. There are 14 residues in the CDR3. The CDR3 sequence: CASGTSGSTDTQYF. In DNA, the CDR3 is TGTGCCAGCGGGACTAGCGGGAGCACAGATACGCAGTATTTT.

CDR3 nucleotide sequence: TGTGCCAGCAGTCGGGACAGGGGTGATTTTAATCAGCCCCAGCATTTT. The encoded protein is CASSRDRGDFNQPQHF. The chain recombines TRBV28 with TRBJ1-5, with TRBD1 matching over 10 bases. V was clipped by 5 bases and J by 4 bases; unmatched bases: 8. The CDR3 covers 16 residues. Germline V gene sequence: CDR1 MDHEN, CDR2 SYDVKM.

The CDR3 reads CASSFLRSHEQYF. CDR3 sequence (DNA): TGCGCCAGCAGCTTCCTGCGGAGCCACGAGCAGTACTTC. V usage is TRBV5-1 and J usage is TRBJ2-7, with unresolved D. From germline, CDR1 is SGHRS and CDR2 YFSETQ. V was cut by 2 bases and J by 5 bases, with 11 bases left in between. The CDR3 has 13 amino acids.

This chain connects TRBV19 to TRBJ1-6; D possibly corresponds to TRBD1 (5 bases). Deletions cut 3 bases from V and 8 bases from J, with 17 bases between. The CDR3 extends over 16 amino acids. Germline V lookup: CDR1 LNHDA, CDR2 SQIVND (reference sequence). CDR3 DNA: TGTGCCAGTAGTATGGTGGCAGGGAGGATGGATTCACCCCTCCACTTT. Its protein is CASSMVAGRMDSPLHF.

This chain links TRBV4-1 with TRBJ2-3; TRBD1 is a possible D gene (5 bases). Trimming left V 3 bases short and J 0 bases short, with 16 bases between. The V gene's germline CDR1 is MGHRA and CDR2 YSYEKL. This CDR3 spans 17 amino acids. In DNA, the CDR3 is TGCGCCAGCAGCCAGTCAGCGAGACAGATCAGCACAGATACGCAGTATTTT. It codes for CASSQSARQISTDTQYF.

V and J are TRBV30 and TRBJ1-4; D uncertain. Germline values: CDR1 GTSNPN, CDR2 SVGIG (reference sequence). The CDR3 extends over 14 amino acids. Trimming left V 0 bases short and J 5 bases short, with 10 bases between. CDR3 nucleotide sequence: TGTGCCTGGAGTGTTGGATCCGGGAATGAAAAACTGTTTTTT. This translates into CAWSVGSGNEKLFF. Together with reference TRBV30 and TRBJ1-4, the CDR3 gives the full variable domain: SQTIHQWPATLVQPVGSPLSLECTVEGTSNPNLYWYRQAAGRGLQLLFYSVGIGQISSEVPQNLSASRPQDRQFILSSKKLLLSDSGFYLCAWSVGSGNEKLFFGSGTQLSVL.

Concerning this clone itself: One junction end does not reproduce the germline sequence, and a read error may be involved. The CDR3 region has the DNA TGTGCCAGCAGCTTGGTTGGGACAGGGGATAATGAGCAGTTCTTC. Translated, it gives CASSLVGTGDNEQFF. The chain links TRBV5-1 to TRBJ2-1; 10 bases are a match to TRBD1. This CDR3 comprises 15 residues. The germline V gene encodes CDR1 SGHRS and CDR2 YFSETQ. The whole variable domain, remainder taken from reference TRBV5-1 and TRBJ2-1, is KAGVTQTPRYLIKTRGQQVTLSCSPISGHRSVSWYQQTPGQGLQFLFEYFSETQRNKGNFPGRFSGRQFSNSRSEMNVSTLELGDSALYLCASSLVGTGDNEQFFGPGTRLTVL.

The chain uses TRBV10-3 and TRBJ1-5; 7 positions agree with TRBD1. Trimming at V came to 0 bases and at J to 10 bases, leaving 9 bases not matched to a gene. CDR1 is ENHRY, CDR2 SYGVKD, per germline. The length of the CDR3 is 15 residues. Written as DNA, the CDR3 is TGTGCCATCAGTGAGTCGGGGACAGCCTCCAGACCCCAGCATTTT. It yields the protein CAISESGTASRPQHF.

V and J are TRBV12-3 or TRBV12-4 and TRBJ2-1; D is undetermined. This CDR3 region has 13 residues. Trimming took 2 bases from V and 7 from J, leaving 9 bases between them. The CDR3 DNA sequence: TGTGCCAGCAGTTTAAATCGGTGGAATGAGCAGTTCTTC. Translation: CASSLNRWNEQFF.